The 32 T cell receptor beta chains below all came from one sample that was sequenced in a study of blood T cell repertoires in COVID-19. Clones were read by immunoSEQ multiplex PCR, and TCRdb kept only the in-frame ones, dropping some. The sample lists 150,000 to 200,000 clones; 84% were seen once. Sequenced sample: peripheral blood. These receptors were collected from a middle-aged man who had recovered from COVID-19.

The V call is TRBV6-2 or TRBV6-3, the J call TRBJ1-6, with D uncertain. Germline values: CDR1 MNHEY, CDR2 SVGEGT. CDR3 length equals 16 residues. V was trimmed by 2 bases and J by 0 bases, leaving 8 bases between them. DNA of the CDR3: TGTGCCAGCAGTTACGGCCTCAGCTCCTATAATTCACCCCTCCACTTT. Protein sequence: CASSYGLSSYNSPLHF.

The rearrangement joins TRBV6-5 to TRBJ1-1; D is possibly TRBD1 (6 bases). The V end was cut by 2 bases, the J end by 5 bases, with 15 bases between. CDR1 is MNHEY and CDR2 is SVGAGI in the germline V gene. The CDR3 is 15 amino acids. CDR3 sequence: CASSYHTGTGTEAFF. Here the CDR3 DNA reads TGTGCCAGCAGTTACCATACAGGGACGGGGACTGAAGCTTTCTTT.

The V call is TRBV12-5, the J call TRBJ2-7, with 9 positions matching TRBD1. Germline lookup yields CDR1 LGHNT and CDR2 FRNRAP. The CDR3 runs to 18 residues. Losses at the gene ends were 0 bases for V and 2 bases for J; bases not matched to a gene: 11. The CDR3 is CASGLVLGTGTLTYEQYF. DNA of the CDR3: TGTGCTAGTGGTTTGGTACTCGGGACAGGGACCCTCACCTACGAGCAGTACTTC.

This chain links TRBV6-2 or TRBV6-3 with TRBJ2-2; 8 nucleotides align to TRBD2. From germline, CDR1 is MNHEY and CDR2 SVGEGT. The CDR3 runs 16 residues. V trimming: 4 bases; J trimming: 6 bases; junction bases outside the gene matches: 10. Here the CDR3 DNA reads TGTGCCAGCAGTTTCTCAGCGGGAGACCTCGCCGGGGAGCTGTTTTTT. Protein sequence: CASSFSAGDLAGELFF.

The chain joins TRBV13 to TRBJ2-2; D gene unclear. The CDR3 has 12 residues. The V end lost 5 bases, the J end lost 6 bases, and 7 bases lay between the germline ends. CDR1 and CDR2 (germline): PRHDT, FYEKMQ (reference sequence). The CDR3 loop reads CASSLVAGELFF. DNA of the CDR3: TGTGCCAGCAGCCTTGTAGCCGGGGAGCTGTTTTTT. Combining the CDR3 with reference TRBV13 and TRBJ2-2 gives the whole variable domain AAGVIQSPRHLIKEKRETATLKCYPIPRHDTVYWYQQGPGQDPQFLISFYEKMQSDKGSIPDRFSAQQFSDYHSELNMSSLELGDSALYFCASSLVAGELFFGEGSRLTVL.

The chain has TRBV28 and TRBJ2-7; 10 bases are shared with TRBD2. With 6 bases clipped from V and 5 bases from J, the junction kept 10 bases outside the gene matches. This CDR3 is built from 15 residues. Germline values: CDR1 MDHEN, CDR2 SYDVKM. The CDR3 loop reads CASSSRLAGVHEQYF. In DNA, the CDR3 is TGTGCCAGCAGCTCACGCCTAGCGGGAGTACACGAGCAGTACTTC.

This clone was seen more than once but under ten times. This chain connects TRBV7-8 to TRBJ1-1; tentatively, D is TRBD1 (6 bases). CDR1 SGHVS and CDR2 FQNEAQ come from the germline V gene. The CDR3 covers 16 residues. Trimming took 1 base from V and 0 from J, leaving 12 bases between them. The CDR3, as DNA: TGTGCCAGCAGCTTAGGGGGCAGGGGAATGAACACTGAAGCTTTCTTT. This translates into CASSLGGRGMNTEAFF.

The genes are TRBV28 and TRBJ2-7; possibly TRBD1 for D (5 bases). This CDR3 has 14 residues. The germline V gene has CDR1 MDHEN and CDR2 SYDVKM. Trimming shortened V by 5 bases and J by 0 bases, and 11 bases separated the two germline ends. As DNA, the CDR3 is TGTGCCAGCAGTCGCTCAGGGCTCTCCTACGAGCAGTACTTC. Encoded protein: CASSRSGLSYEQYF.

V usage is TRBV7-8 and J usage is TRBJ2-5; D is perhaps TRBD2 (5 bases). Per germline, CDR1 SGHVS and CDR2 FQNEAQ. The CDR3 sequence is 14 residues long. V dropped 5 bases and J dropped 3 bases, with 13 bases sitting between them. CDR3 DNA sequence: TGTGCCAGCAGCCGAGGAGGTGATAAAGAGACCCAGTACTTC. Amino acid sequence: CASSRGGDKETQYF.

The V gene is TRBV5-1, the J gene TRBJ2-3, with TRBD2 identical over 13 bases. V was clipped by 3 bases and J by 0 bases; unmatched bases: 4. The germline V gene has CDR1 SGHRS and CDR2 YFSETQ. The CDR3 runs 17 residues. Here the CDR3 reads CASSYGLAGASTDTQYF. CDR3 nucleotides: TGCGCCAGCAGCTATGGACTAGCGGGGGCTAGCACAGATACGCAGTATTTT. Full variable domain (missing parts from reference TRBV5-1 and TRBJ2-3): KAGVTQTPRYLIKTRGQQVTLSCSPISGHRSVSWYQQTPGQGLQFLFEYFSETQRNKGNFPGRFSGRQFSNSRSEMNVSTLELGDSALYLCASSYGLAGASTDTQYFGPGTRLTVL.

This CDR3 is CASSSGQGGIGEQFF. The CDR3 DNA is TGTGCCAGCAGCTCAGGACAGGGAGGCATCGGTGAGCAGTTCTTC. The V gene is TRBV5-5, the J gene TRBJ2-1; TRBD1 aligns across 8 bases. The CDR3 has 15 residues. The germline V gene encodes CDR1 SGHKS and CDR2 YYEKEE (reference sequence). The V segment lost 3 bases and the J segment 9 bases; nucleotides outside the gene matches: 11.

The chain couples TRBV5-6 to TRBJ2-3; TRBD2 might be the D (5 bases). The CDR3 has 15 residues. The V gene lost 1 base and the J gene lost 4 bases, with 13 bases spanning the gap. CDR1 and CDR2 from the germline V gene are SGHDT and YYEEEE. This CDR3 is CASSLKLGVADTQYF. CDR3 coding DNA: TGTGCCAGCAGCTTGAAACTCGGGGTTGCAGATACGCAGTATTTT. The full variable domain, with the rest looked up from reference TRBV5-6 and TRBJ2-3, is DAGVTQSPTHLIKTRGQQVTLRCSPKSGHDTVSWYQQALGQGPQFIFQYYEEEERQRGNFPDRFSGHQFPNYSSELNVNALLLGDSALYLCASSLKLGVADTQYFGPGTRLTVL.

J is TRBJ2-1 and V is TRBV6-2 or TRBV6-3; 7 positions agree with TRBD2. The CDR3 is 15 residues long. The V and J ends lost 2 bases and 3 bases, in that order; junction bases with no gene match: 4. Germline-derived CDR1 and CDR2 are MNHEY and SVGEGT. CDR3 residues: CASSYGGSGYNEQFF. The CDR3 DNA reads as TGTGCCAGCAGTTACGGCGGGAGTGGCTACAATGAGCAGTTCTTC.

This rearrangement joins TRBV4-2 to TRBJ2-5; maybe TRBD1 (5 bases). This CDR3 is built from 13 residues. Trimming took off 5 bases at V and 8 bases at J, with 15 bases between the two ends. Germline assignment: CDR1 LGHNA and CDR2 YNFKEQ. The CDR3 here is CASSKGLGTTQYF. The CDR3 bases are TGTGCCAGCAGCAAGGGGCTGGGAACCACCCAGTACTTC.

This chain joins TRBV1 and TRBJ2-2; the DNA was not used to check the table's D call, TRBD1. TRBV1 is an annotated pseudogene. CDR3 length equals 16 residues. The CDR3 DNA follows: TGCACCAGCGCCTCTCCCTTGACAGGCAACACCGGGGAGCTGTTTTTT. This encodes CTSASPLTGNTGELFF.

The chain combines TRBV15 with TRBJ1-5, with 7 bases lining up with TRBD1. This CDR3 is built from 13 residues. Germline V gene lookup returns CDR1 LNHNV and CDR2 YYDKDF (reference sequence). V was clipped by 3 bases and J by 5 bases; unmatched bases: 1. CDR3 sequence reads: CATSSTGDQPQHF. CDR3 sequence (DNA): TGTGCCACCAGCAGCACAGGGGATCAGCCCCAGCATTTT.

V and J are TRBV25-1 and TRBJ1-3; D is unresolved. The length of the CDR3 is 15 residues. Between the trimmed V and J ends, which lost 2 bases and 0 bases, there was a span of 8 bases. Germline V gene lookup returns CDR1 MGHDK and CDR2 SYGVNS. The CDR3 spells CASSELTTSGNTIYF. The CDR3 nucleotides are TGTGCCAGCAGTGAACTCACAACCTCTGGAAACACCATATATTTT.

CDR3 DNA: TGTGCCTGGAGAACGGGGTGGGCTAATGAAAAACTGTTTTTT. Its translation: CAWRTGWANEKLFF. The chain combines TRBV30 with TRBJ1-4, with D unresolved. Germline V gene lookup returns CDR1 GTSNPN and CDR2 SVGIG (reference sequence). Trimming cost V 3 bases and J 3 bases, with 11 bases left between them. This CDR3 region has 14 residues. Full variable domain (outside the CDR3, taken from reference TRBV30 and TRBJ1-4): SQTIHQWPATLVQPVGSPLSLECTVEGTSNPNLYWYRQAAGRGLQLLFYSVGIGQISSEVPQNLSASRPQDRQFILSSKKLLLSDSGFYLCAWRTGWANEKLFFGSGTQLSVL.

The rearrangement links TRBV4-2 to TRBJ1-6, with D possibly being TRBD1 (6 bases). The germline V and J ends were trimmed by 1 base and 9 bases, with 22 bases remaining between them. CDR1 is LGHNA, CDR2 YNFKEQ, per germline. The CDR3 sequence is 18 residues long. CDR3 sequence: CASSQGTRPAGVFSPLHF. DNA of the CDR3: TGTGCCAGCAGCCAAGGGACCCGCCCTGCAGGGGTGTTTTCACCCCTCCACTTT.

The J gene is TRBJ2-3, the V gene TRBV6-2 or TRBV6-3; 7 nucleotides match TRBD2. From germline, CDR1 is MNHEY and CDR2 SVGEGT. The V gene end was trimmed by 2 bases and the J gene end by 0 bases; junction bases not matched to a gene: 8. The length of the CDR3 is 17 residues. CDR3: CASSYAASGTSTDTQYF. The CDR3, as DNA: TGTGCCAGCAGTTACGCGGCTAGCGGTACTAGCACAGATACGCAGTATTTT.

This chain connects TRBV6-5 to TRBJ1-2; D unresolved. Germline loops: CDR1 MNHEY, CDR2 SVGAGI. The length of the CDR3 is 10 residues. V was pared by 6 bases and J by 6 bases, with 5 bases between. The CDR3 sequence is CASREDGYTF. Here the CDR3 DNA reads TGTGCCAGCAGGGAGGATGGCTACACCTTC.

The V and J genes are TRBV30 and TRBJ1-2; TRBD1 matches 8 bases. From germline, CDR1 is GTSNPN and CDR2 SVGIG (reference sequence). The CDR3 sequence is 13 residues long. V gave up 0 bases and J gave up 14 bases; unmatched junction bases: 11. The CDR3 nucleotides read TGTGCCTGGAGTGTAGGACAGGGACCGATGGAGACCTTC. Protein sequence: CAWSVGQGPMETF.

The J gene is TRBJ2-3, the V gene TRBV6-5, with D uncertain. Germline V gene lookup returns CDR1 MNHEY and CDR2 SVGAGI. With 7 bases removed from V and 0 bases from J, the gap between germline ends came to 14 bases. The CDR3 is 15 amino acids. As DNA, the CDR3 is TGTGCCAGCACCGTAACACATTCTAGCACAGATACGCAGTATTTT. Protein product: CASTVTHSSTDTQYF.

The chain has TRBV5-1 and TRBJ1-6, with 8 nucleotides matching TRBD1. Germline V CDR1 and CDR2: SGHRS, YFSETQ. The CDR3 runs to 14 residues. V lost 1 base to trimming and J lost 10 bases; unmatched junction nucleotides: 4. As DNA, the CDR3 is TGCGCCAGCAGCTTGACAGGGGGTAGATCACCCCTCCACTTT. Encoded protein: CASSLTGGRSPLHF.

The chain combines TRBV5-3 with TRBJ1-5; no clear D. Being an ORF, TRBV5-3 has a function that is uncertain. V shed 1 base and J shed 0 bases, with 14 bases lying between them. This CDR3 is built from 17 residues. CDR3 coding DNA: TGTGCCAGAAGCTTGCAAGCGGGTTCAACTAGCAATCAGCCCCAGCATTTT. Amino acids: CARSLQAGSTSNQPQHF.

The V and J genes are TRBV27 and TRBJ2-7; 9 bases match TRBD1. The CDR3 is made up of 17 amino acids. Per the germline V gene, CDR1 is MNHEY and CDR2 is SMNVEV (reference sequence). Losses at the gene ends were 6 bases for V and 4 bases for J; bases not matched to a gene: 16. CDR3 in DNA: TGTGCCAGCAGCTTTTCGACGACAGGGGGGGTGAATTACGAGCAGTACTTC. This sequence encodes CASSFSTTGGVNYEQYF.

The gene calls are TRBV30 and TRBJ2-7, with 7 bases identical to TRBD1. V dropped 2 bases and J dropped 2; count of bases not matched to a gene: 12. Germline values: CDR1 GTSNPN, CDR2 SVGIG (reference sequence). The CDR3 has 16 amino acids. CDR3 DNA sequence: TGTGCCTGGAGTTTCACAGGGGACCAACCAACCTACGAGCAGTACTTC. Its protein is CAWSFTGDQPTYEQYF.

The chain recombines TRBV29-1 with TRBJ2-3; a weak D match, TRBD1 (6 bases). V was cut by 5 bases and J by 3 bases, with 12 bases left in between. Germline V gene sequence: CDR1 SQVTM, CDR2 ANQGSEA. The CDR3 sequence is 13 residues long. CDR3 residues: CSVKTGLTDTQYF. The CDR3 region has the DNA TGCAGCGTTAAAACAGGGTTGACAGATACGCAGTATTTT.

The chain recombines TRBV5-1 with TRBJ2-7; 8 bases agree with TRBD1. There are 12 residues in the CDR3. The V segment lost 3 bases and the J segment 5 bases; nucleotides outside the gene matches: 1. CDR1 is SGHRS, CDR2 YFSETQ, per germline. In nucleotides, the CDR3 is TGCGCCAGCAGCTCGACAGGGGACGAGCAGTACTTC. This sequence encodes CASSSTGDEQYF.

This chain uses TRBV19 with TRBJ1-5, with 7 bases lining up with TRBD1. This CDR3 has 19 amino acids. Trimming took 5 bases from V and 3 from J; bases not matched to a gene: 19. Germline V gene data show CDR1 as LNHDA and CDR2 as SQIVND (reference sequence). The CDR3 here is CASSAYARDSRISNQPQHF. The CDR3 DNA reads as TGTGCCAGTAGTGCATACGCCCGGGACAGCAGGATATCCAATCAGCCCCAGCATTTT.

The rearrangement joins TRBV6-2 or TRBV6-3 to TRBJ1-3, with D hard to call. Germline V gene data show CDR1 as MNHEY and CDR2 as SVGEGT. This CDR3 region has 15 residues. The ends were cut back, 0 bases at V and 0 bases at J, with 6 bases in the middle. CDR3 nucleotides: TGTGCCAGCAGTTACTCGAGCTACTCTGGAAACACCATATATTTT. It specifies CASSYSSYSGNTIYF.

The rearrangement links TRBV2 to TRBJ2-3, with no clear D. The CDR3 is 13 amino acids. The germline V gene encodes CDR1 SNHLY and CDR2 FYNNEI. The V end was cut by 10 bases, the J end by 2 bases, with 13 bases between. The CDR3 protein is CATTESPTDTQYF. In DNA form, the CDR3 reads TGTGCCACCACAGAATCCCCCACAGATACGCAGTATTTT.